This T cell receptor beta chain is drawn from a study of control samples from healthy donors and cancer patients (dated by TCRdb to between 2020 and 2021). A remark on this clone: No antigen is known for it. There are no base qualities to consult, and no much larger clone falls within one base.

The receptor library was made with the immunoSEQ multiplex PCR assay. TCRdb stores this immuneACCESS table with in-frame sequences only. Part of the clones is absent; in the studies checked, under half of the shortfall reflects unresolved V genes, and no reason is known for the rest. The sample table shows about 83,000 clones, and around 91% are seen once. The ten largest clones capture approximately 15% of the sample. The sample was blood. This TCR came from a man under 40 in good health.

CDR3 sequence: CASSPRTSTYTDTQYF. The DNA sequence reads TGCGCCAGCAGCCCTCGGACCTCCACTTACACAGATACGCAGTATTTT. This receptor chain uses TRBV5-1 and TRBJ2-3; the D gene is unclear. From cysteine to phenylalanine, the CDR3 is 16 amino acids long. Only the CDR3 DNA is retained, 48 bases long and in frame from the first base. A distance of 17 bases separates the germline ends of V and J, which lose 4 bases and 2 bases respectively. Based on the germline V gene, the CDR1 and CDR2 sequences are SGHRS and YFSETQ.